The 16 T cell receptor beta chains below all came from one sample that was sequenced in a study of blood T cell repertoires in COVID-19. Assay used: immunoSEQ multiplex PCR; TCRdb lists only in-frame clones, some missing. The sample lists 90,000 to 120,000 clones, 88% occurring once. Sequencing was carried out using peripheral blood. These receptors were taken from a man aged 45-60 years with active or convalescent COVID-19.

The rearrangement links TRBV18 to TRBJ1-1; D is uncertain. Germline-derived CDR1 and CDR2 are KGHSH and LQKENI. The CDR3 is 14 amino acids. V lost 3 bases and J lost 6, with 14 bases in between. CDR3: CASSPTAGKAEAFF. The CDR3 nucleotides are TGTGCCAGCTCACCCACCGCGGGGAAGGCTGAAGCTTTCTTT.

This clone has a single count. The rearrangement links TRBV7-9 to TRBJ2-4, with D perhaps matching TRBD1 (6 bases). Trimming removed 5 bases at V and 0 bases at J, with 14 bases between. The germline gives CDR1 SEHNR, CDR2 FQNEAQ (reference sequence). This CDR3 region has 16 residues. As DNA, the CDR3 is TGTGCCAGCAGCGTAACAGGGATCATAGCCAAAAACATTCAGTACTTC. It is translated as CASSVTGIIAKNIQYF.

The gene calls are TRBV5-1 and TRBJ2-3; tentatively, D is TRBD1 (5 bases). V was shortened by 4 bases and J by 0 bases, with 12 bases between the two germline ends. From germline, CDR1 is SGHRS and CDR2 YFSETQ. This CDR3 has 15 residues. The DNA of the CDR3 is TGCGCCAGCAGCGGGGCGGTTCTTAGCACAGATACGCAGTATTTT. Translating it yields CASSGAVLSTDTQYF.

This chain connects TRBV10-3 to TRBJ2-1; 8 bases line up with TRBD2. The ends lost 0 bases at V and 1 base at J; junction bases unmatched: 11. Germline-derived CDR1 and CDR2 are ENHRY and SYGVKD. The CDR3 is made up of 19 amino acids. CDR3 coding DNA: TGTGCCATCAGTGAGTCGTTCGATAGCGGGAAGTTTTCCTACAATGAGCAGTTCTTC. It is translated as CAISESFDSGKFSYNEQFF.

The V and J genes are TRBV3-1 (or the pseudogene TRBV3-2) and TRBJ2-1; D is perhaps TRBD2 (5 bases). The V end lost 2 bases, the J end lost 1 base, and 9 bases lay between the germline ends. CDR1 is LGHDT, CDR2 YNNKEL, per germline (reference sequence). There are 15 residues in the CDR3. The CDR3 protein is CASSQSSNSYNEQFF. CDR3 bases: TGTGCCAGCAGCCAATCTAGCAATTCCTACAATGAGCAGTTCTTC.

This chain links TRBV6-1 with TRBJ1-5; no reliable D call. CDR1 is MNHNS, CDR2 SASEGT, per germline. V lost 2 bases, J lost 4 bases, and 6 bases lay in between. The CDR3 sequence is 13 residues long. DNA for the CDR3: TGTGCCAGCAGTGAACGAGGGAATCAGCCCCAGCATTTT. Translated, it gives CASSERGNQPQHF.

The rearrangement links TRBV2 to TRBJ1-5; D gene ambiguous. Germline V gene data show CDR1 as SNHLY and CDR2 as FYNNEI. V was shortened by 5 bases and J by 7 bases, with 12 bases between the two germline ends. The CDR3 is made up of 13 amino acids. Written as DNA, the CDR3 is TGTGCCAGCAGTTTTGCGGATTTGCAGCCCCAGCATTTT. Translated, it gives CASSFADLQPQHF. Full variable domain (missing parts from reference TRBV2 and TRBJ1-5): EPEVTQTPSHQVTQMGQEVILRCVPISNHLYFYWYRQILGQKVEFLVSFYNNEISEKSEIFDDQFSVERPDGSNFTLKIRSTKLEDSAMYFCASSFADLQPQHFGDGTRLSIL.

The rearrangement joins TRBV28 to TRBJ2-5; no clear D gene. CDR3 length: 11 residues. Germline CDR1 MDHEN, CDR2 SYDVKM. V was pared by 5 bases and J by 5 bases, with 6 bases between. The CDR3 region is CASSTHETQYF. The CDR3 bases are TGTGCCAGCAGTACACACGAGACCCAGTACTTC.

V usage is TRBV15 and J usage is TRBJ1-5; D gene unclear. CDR1 and CDR2 from the germline V gene are LNHNV and YYDKDF (reference sequence). This CDR3 is 16 amino acids long. Trimming took 1 base from V and 0 from J, leaving 10 bases between them. The CDR3 bases are TGTGCCACCAGCAGAGCCCGGAGTTATAGCAATCAGCCCCAGCATTTT. Amino acids: CATSRARSYSNQPQHF.

The chain combines TRBV7-9 with TRBJ2-1; 10 bases fit TRBD2. Germline CDR1 SEHNR, CDR2 FQNEAQ (reference sequence). The length of the CDR3 is 15 residues. J lost 7 bases, V lost 2 bases, and 5 bases had no gene match. Here the CDR3 reads CASSLRLAGVNEQFF. In DNA, the CDR3 is TGTGCCAGCAGCTTAAGGCTAGCGGGAGTGAATGAGCAGTTCTTC.

The chain carries TRBV28 and TRBJ1-5, with D perhaps TRBD1 (5 bases). In germline, CDR1 is MDHEN, CDR2 SYDVKM. V lost 1 base to trimming and J lost 3 bases, with 10 bases between them. The CDR3 has 15 residues. CDR3 bases: TGTGCCAGCAGTTTATTGGGGCCGCTCAATCAGCCCCAGCATTTT. Protein sequence: CASSLLGPLNQPQHF.

The rearrangement links TRBV28 to TRBJ2-1; a possible D gene is TRBD1 (6 bases). V lost 5 bases and J lost 12, with 17 bases in between. Per the germline V gene, CDR1 is MDHEN and CDR2 is SYDVKM. This CDR3 contains 13 residues. Here the CDR3 DNA reads TGTGCCAGCAGTAACTCTCAGGGGAACCGGCAGTTCTTC. It translates to CASSNSQGNRQFF.

This clone is deemed medium-sized. CDR3 loop: CASRAQNSGANVLTF. The CDR3 DNA follows: TGTGCCAGCAGGGCCCAGAACTCTGGGGCCAACGTCCTGACTTTC. J is TRBJ2-6 and V is TRBV11-1; no clear D gene. This CDR3 has 15 amino acids. CDR1 SGHAT and CDR2 FQDESV come from the germline V gene (reference sequence). The V end lost 6 bases, the J end lost 0 bases, and 9 bases lay between the germline ends.

V gene TRBV7-8 combines with J gene TRBJ2-7, with 12 bases matching TRBD2. The CDR3 totals 17 residues. Germline lookup yields CDR1 SGHVS and CDR2 FQNEAQ. V lost 5 bases, J lost 2 bases, and 10 bases stayed unmatched. The CDR3 sequence: CASSAKRLAGGPYEQYF. The DNA for the CDR3 is TGTGCCAGCAGCGCGAAGAGGCTAGCGGGAGGGCCCTACGAGCAGTACTTC.

This clone showed up just once. The chain couples TRBV6-5 to TRBJ1-5; D is unclear. The ends were cut back, 7 bases at V and 3 bases at J, with 10 bases in the middle. Germline CDR1 and CDR2: MNHEY and SVGAGI. This CDR3 contains 13 residues. CDR3 sequence (DNA): TGTGCCAGCATTATGGGCCTCAATCAGCCCCAGCATTTT. As protein: CASIMGLNQPQHF.

V gene TRBV4-2 combines with J gene TRBJ2-2; TRBD2 matches 7 bases. The CDR3 has 17 amino acids. Looked up from germline, CDR1 is LGHNA and CDR2 is YNFKEQ. J was trimmed by 0 bases and V by 0 bases; bases with no gene match: 4. The CDR3 sequence: CASSQEATSANTGELFF. The CDR3 coding sequence is TGTGCCAGCAGCCAAGAGGCCACTAGCGCGAACACCGGGGAGCTGTTTTTT.